The text below deals with one T cell receptor (beta chain). The data belong to a study of blood T cell repertoires in COVID-19. As for the study in general: The United States, Italy and Spain were the sources of the acute and convalescent COVID-19 samples. In each case, the material was cDNA or gDNA derived from T cells, B-cell-depleted T cells, or PBMCs.

Germline trimming cut 4 bases from V and 0 bases from J; bases unmatched to any gene: 11. The CDR3 has 18 amino acids. Germline V gives CDR1 SGHDT, CDR2 YYEEEE. The assay was immunoSEQ multiplex PCR, and TCRdb's table has in-frame clones only and misses some. The table has approximately 140,000 clones, 88% seen once; the top ten hold over 9.5%. The V call is TRBV5-6, the J call TRBJ2-1, with TRBD2 matching 9 bases. The sequence was collected from a man aged 55 to 69 with active or convalescent COVID-19. Sequences were obtained from peripheral blood. CDR3 nucleotide sequence: TGTGCCAGCAGCCCGAGGCTAGCGGGATCGAGCTCCTACAATGAGCAGTTCTTC. Translation gives CASSPRLAGSSSYNEQFF.